This record looks at one T cell receptor beta chain sequence and its context. TCRdb keeps only in-frame clones here, not all; method: immunoSEQ multiplex PCR. This sample carries around 100,000 clones, over 85% of them seen once, and the ten largest clones take around 3%. The sample belongs to a study of control samples from healthy donors and cancer patients. This CDR3 spans 17 amino acids. The germline V gene encodes CDR1 MDHEN and CDR2 SYDVKM. J lost 4 bases, V lost 6 bases, and 11 bases had no gene match. The sequenced sample was blood. The chain is built from TRBV28 and TRBJ2-1; 11 bases match TRBD2. The source is a human donor in good health. The donor label of this sample is uncertain. The CDR3 protein is CASREPTSGGRYNEQFF. CDR3 coding DNA: TGTGCCAGCAGGGAACCAACTAGCGGGGGCCGATACAATGAGCAGTTCTTC.